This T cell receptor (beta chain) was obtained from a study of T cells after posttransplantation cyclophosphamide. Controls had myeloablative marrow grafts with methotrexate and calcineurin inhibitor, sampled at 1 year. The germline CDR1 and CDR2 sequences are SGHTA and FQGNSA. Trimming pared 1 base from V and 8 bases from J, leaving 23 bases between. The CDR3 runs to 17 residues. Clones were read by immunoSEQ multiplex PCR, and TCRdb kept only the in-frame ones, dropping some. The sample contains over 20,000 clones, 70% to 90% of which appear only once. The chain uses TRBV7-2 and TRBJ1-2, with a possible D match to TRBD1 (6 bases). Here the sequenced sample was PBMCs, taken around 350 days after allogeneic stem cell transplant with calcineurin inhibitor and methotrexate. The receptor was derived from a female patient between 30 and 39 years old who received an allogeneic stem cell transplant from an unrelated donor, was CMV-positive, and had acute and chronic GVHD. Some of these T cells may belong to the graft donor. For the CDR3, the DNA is TGTGCCAGCAGCTTAGGAGCGGGGGCCCTCGGGGCCGGGGGCTACACCTTC. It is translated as CASSLGAGALGAGGYTF.